This T cell receptor beta chain was sequenced for a study of cytomegalovirus exposure and HLA in healthy donors. On this clone: Its antigen is currently unknown.

The CDR3 is 14 amino acids. Germline-derived CDR1 and CDR2 are MNHNS and SASEGT. The V end lost 7 bases, the J end lost 7 bases, and 19 bases lay between the germline ends. Findings of the study overall: Excluded: some indistinguishable V segments such as TRBV6-2 and TRBV6-3. A later analysis appeared to link common viral pathogens to several of the most significant clusters.

Amplification used 60 Vbeta primers and 13 Jbeta primers. Assay: immunoSEQ multiplex PCR; the TCRdb copy retains only in-frame clones and omits some. Here the sample spans 130,000 or so clones, about three fifths being singletons. The sample consisted of PBMCs. The receptor was derived from a male donor in good health and CMV-seronegative. The rearrangement links TRBV6-1 to TRBJ1-1; D ambiguous. The chain's CDR3 is CASTLEVAALEAFF. In nucleotides, the CDR3 is TGTGCCAGCACTCTTGAGGTGGCAGCTCTTGAAGCTTTCTTT.